The 26 T cell receptor beta chains below come from one sample, sequenced in a study of T cells after yellow fever vaccination. MiXCR was run by TCRdb on the 5' RACE reads, yielding one entry per CDR3 protein. The sample holds 95,000 to 150,000 distinct CDR3 sequences, about 16% seen once. Sequences were derived from CD8+ T cells sorted from PBMCs, sampled 5 days after the yellow fever booster vaccination. The receptors shown here come from a man aged 18 to 29 who received the YFV17D yellow fever vaccine.

This clonotype appeared a few times. The rearrangement uses TRBV20-1 and TRBJ1-2; 7 bases map to TRBD1. The V segment lost 3 bases and the J segment 8 bases; nucleotides outside the gene matches: 9. Germline CDR1 DFQATT, CDR2 SNEGSKA (reference sequence). This CDR3 is built from 13 residues. The CDR3 region has the DNA TGCAGTGCTAGTCACAGGGGAGTGGGAGGCTACACCTTC. Translated, it gives CSASHRGVGGYTF.

There are a few counts of this clonotype. The chain has TRBV11-2 and TRBJ2-1, with D unresolved. Germline V gene sequence: CDR1 SGHAT, CDR2 FQNNGV. The V end was cut by 8 bases, the J end by 8 bases, with 16 bases between. The CDR3 has 13 residues. The DNA for the CDR3 is TGTGCCAGCCCCGGCAGGCGGAGAGATGAGCAGTTCTTC. Amino acid sequence: CASPGRRRDEQFF.

V usage is TRBV4-1 and J usage is TRBJ2-7; 9 positions match TRBD1. Germline lookup yields CDR1 MGHRA and CDR2 YSYEKL. J was trimmed by 3 bases and V by 3 bases; bases with no gene match: 3. CDR3 length: 14 amino acids. The CDR3 bases are TGCGCCAGCAGCCAGGGGACAGGGATCTACGAGCAGTACGTC. Protein: CASSQGTGIYEQYV.

The gene calls are TRBV2 and TRBJ2-7, with 9 bases identical to TRBD2. Germline V gene lookup returns CDR1 SNHLY and CDR2 FYNNEI. This CDR3 has 15 residues. The J segment lost 0 bases and the V segment lost 5 bases, leaving 5 bases of the junction unmatched. The CDR3 nucleotides read TGTGCCAGCAGTCGGACTAGCGCGGTCTCCTACGAGCAGTACTTC. Translated: CASSRTSAVSYEQYF. Looking up the rest from reference TRBV2 and TRBJ2-7 gives the full variable domain: EPEVTQTPSHQVTQMGQEVILRCVPISNHLYFYWYRQILGQKVEFLVSFYNNEISEKSEIFDDQFSVERPDGSNFTLKIRSTKLEDSAMYFCASSRTSAVSYEQYFGPGTRLTVT.

This clonotype was observed many times. The CDR3 is CASSSAVADTQYF. For the CDR3, the DNA is TGTGCCAGCAGCTCCGCGGTCGCAGATACGCAGTATTTT. The V and J genes are TRBV7-9 and TRBJ2-3; no clear D gene. Per germline, CDR1 SEHNR and CDR2 FQNEAQ (reference sequence). V was shortened by 4 bases and J by 4 bases, with 9 bases between the two germline ends. This CDR3 region has 13 residues. The full variable domain, completed using reference TRBV7-9 and TRBJ2-3, is DTGVSQNPRHKITKRGQNVTFRCDPISEHNRLYWYRQTLGQGPEFLTYFQNEAQLEKSRLLSDRFSAERPKGSFSTLEIQRTEQGDSAMYLCASSSAVADTQYFGPGTRLTVL.

This chain joins TRBV27 and TRBJ2-5; 10 nucleotides agree with TRBD2. Germline V lookup: CDR1 MNHEY, CDR2 SMNVEV (reference sequence). CDR3 length: 17 residues. The V and J ends lost 2 bases and 0 bases, in that order; junction bases with no gene match: 6. CDR3 sequence (DNA): TGTGCCAGCAGTTTACTAGCGGGGGCTCCGTACCAAGAGACCCAGTACTTC. Its translation: CASSLLAGAPYQETQYF.

CDR3 sequence (DNA): TGTGCCAGCAGCGAACTAGCGGGGGGGCCGGAAGAGACCCAGTACTTC. This translates into CASSELAGGPEETQYF. V is TRBV7-2 and J is TRBJ2-5, with 13 bases aligning to TRBD2. V gave up 5 bases and J gave up 3 bases; unmatched junction bases: 6. Germline V gene data show CDR1 as SGHTA and CDR2 as FQGNSA. The CDR3 length is 16 residues.

This clonotype has just a few counts. The chain joins TRBV5-1 to TRBJ2-3; TRBD2 matches 10 bases. V lost 3 bases and J lost 5; bases outside the gene matches: 9. There are 16 residues in the CDR3. The germline gives CDR1 SGHRS, CDR2 YFSETQ. The CDR3 DNA sequence: TGCGCCAGCAGCTGGACAGCGGGGGGGGAGGGAGATACGCAGTATTTT. Encoded protein: CASSWTAGGEGDTQYF.

J is TRBJ2-7 and V is TRBV7-6, with D perhaps matching TRBD1 or TRBD2 (6 bases each). Per the germline V gene, CDR1 is SGHVS and CDR2 is FNYEAQ. With 2 bases removed from V and 6 bases from J, the gap between germline ends came to 11 bases. The CDR3 runs to 13 residues. CDR3 amino acids: CASSLTGGSEQYF. The CDR3 DNA sequence: TGTGCCAGCAGCTTAACCGGGGGCAGCGAGCAGTACTTC.

This clonotype was recorded a few times. The chain combines TRBV6-5 with TRBJ1-1; the match to TRBD1 covers 7 bases. V lost 5 bases to trimming and J lost 11 bases; unmatched junction nucleotides: 8. The V gene's germline CDR1 is MNHEY and CDR2 SVGAGI. The CDR3 has 12 amino acids. The CDR3 DNA sequence: TGTGCCAGCAGTGGTGACAGGGCCGACGCTTTCTTT. Protein: CASSGDRADAFF.

There are a few counts of this clonotype. DNA for the CDR3: TGTGCCAGCAGTTTATTTGGGCGCGCGAACTATGGCTACACCTTC. Protein: CASSLFGRANYGYTF. The rearrangement links TRBV27 to TRBJ1-2; D not resolved. Germline V gene lookup returns CDR1 MNHEY and CDR2 SMNVEV (reference sequence). V shed 1 base and J shed 2 bases, with 11 bases lying between them. The CDR3 is 15 residues long.

This clonotype was observed a few times. V and J are TRBV19 and TRBJ2-7, with 7 bases that match TRBD2. V lost 3 bases, J lost 3 bases, and 17 bases stayed unmatched. The CDR3 is 18 residues long. Germline values: CDR1 LNHDA, CDR2 SQIVND (reference sequence). The CDR3 is CASSIALGGSGWIYEQYF. The CDR3 nucleotides read TGTGCCAGTAGTATCGCCCTAGGAGGTAGCGGGTGGATCTACGAGCAGTACTTC.

Only a few counts were recorded for this clonotype. The gene calls are TRBV6-5 and TRBJ2-7; D might be TRBD1 (6 bases). The germline V gene has CDR1 MNHEY and CDR2 SVGAGI. V was cut by 0 bases and J by 6 bases, with 15 bases left in between. The CDR3 length is 15 residues. For the CDR3, the DNA is TGTGCCAGCAGTTACTCTTCCACAGGGAAAGGCGAGCAGTACTTC. Amino acid sequence: CASSYSSTGKGEQYF.

Written as DNA, the CDR3 is TGTGCCAGCAGCTACAGGGCGGGCGAGCAGTACGTC. Translating it yields CASSYRAGEQYV. The chain recombines TRBV14 with TRBJ2-7; TRBD1 is a possible D gene (6 bases). V was trimmed by 5 bases and J by 6 bases, leaving 11 bases between them. Per the germline V gene, CDR1 is SGHDN and CDR2 is FVKESK. CDR3 length equals 12 residues.

The rearrangement links TRBV6-2 or TRBV6-3 to TRBJ2-2, with D tentatively TRBD2 (5 bases). Trimming cost V 0 bases and J 1 base, with 12 bases left between them. Germline CDR1 MNHEY, CDR2 SVGEGT. The CDR3 has 17 amino acids. The CDR3 nucleotides are TGTGCCAGCAGTTACTCGATTGAGGGCAGGAACACCGGGGAGCTGTTTTTT. Translation: CASSYSIEGRNTGELFF.

This clonotype was seen a handful of times. The rearrangement joins TRBV25-1 to TRBJ1-1; no definite D call. Germline assignment: CDR1 MGHDK and CDR2 SYGVNS. The CDR3 extends over 13 amino acids. Between the trimmed V and J ends, which lost 8 bases and 0 bases, there was a span of 10 bases. The CDR3 protein is CASAFSVNTEAFF. The CDR3 bases are TGTGCCAGCGCTTTTAGCGTGAACACTGAAGCTTTCTTT.

This clonotype was seen only a few times. The chain combines TRBV20-1 with TRBJ1-1, with 9 bases lining up with TRBD1. The CDR3 contains 14 residues. V lost 1 base to trimming and J lost 6 bases; unmatched junction nucleotides: 6. The germline V gene has CDR1 DFQATT and CDR2 SNEGSKA (reference sequence). The CDR3 nucleotides are TGCAGTGCTAGAGCGGGGACAGGGAAGCCTGAAGCTTTCTTT. This encodes CSARAGTGKPEAFF.

In DNA, the CDR3 is TGTGCCAGCAGCACCCGGAGGGGCGAGAAGAACAATGAGCAGTTCTTC. As protein: CASSTRRGEKNNEQFF. V usage is TRBV28 and J usage is TRBJ2-1; D might be TRBD2 (6 bases). The V end lost 6 bases, the J end lost 5 bases, and 20 bases lay between the germline ends. This CDR3 comprises 16 residues. Germline CDR1 and CDR2: MDHEN and SYDVKM.

Only a few counts were recorded for this clonotype. The J gene is TRBJ1-2, the V gene TRBV7-9; 9 nucleotides match TRBD1. Looked up from germline, CDR1 is SEHNR and CDR2 is FQNEAQ (reference sequence). V shed 4 bases, J shed 8 bases, and the junction held 11 bases outside the gene matches. The CDR3 is 15 residues long. The CDR3 DNA reads as TGTGCCAGCAGCTCCAAGGACAGGGGTATGAGCGGCTACACCTTC. This gives the protein CASSSKDRGMSGYTF.

The genes are TRBV20-1 and TRBJ1-2; D unclear. The CDR3 totals 14 residues. V gave up 0 bases and J gave up 5 bases, with 13 bases separating them. Germline V gene lookup returns CDR1 DFQATT and CDR2 SNEGSKA (reference sequence). DNA for the CDR3: TGCAGTGCTAGAGATGCTGTACTGGGATATGGCTACACCTTC. Protein sequence: CSARDAVLGYGYTF.

The CDR3 here is CASSLAGFNEQFF. The CDR3 DNA sequence: TGTGCCAGCAGCTTAGCGGGATTCAATGAGCAGTTCTTC. This sequence joins TRBV7-8 and TRBJ2-1; D is undetermined. The CDR3 has 13 residues. With 0 bases removed from V and 6 bases from J, the gap between germline ends came to 6 bases. CDR1 and CDR2 (germline): SGHVS, FQNEAQ.

The gene calls are TRBV2 and TRBJ2-5; TRBD2 matches 13 bases. The CDR3 spans 18 residues. V was clipped by 4 bases and J by 5 bases; unmatched bases: 13. Germline CDR1 reads SNHLY; CDR2 reads FYNNEI. The CDR3 coding sequence is TGTGCCAGCAGTGGACGACAATGGACTAGCGGGGGATCGGAGACCCAGTACTTC. As protein: CASSGRQWTSGGSETQYF. Combining the CDR3 with reference TRBV2 and TRBJ2-5 gives the whole variable domain EPEVTQTPSHQVTQMGQEVILRCVPISNHLYFYWYRQILGQKVEFLVSFYNNEISEKSEIFDDQFSVERPDGSNFTLKIRSTKLEDSAMYFCASSGRQWTSGGSETQYFGPGTRLLVL.

This rearrangement joins TRBV9 to TRBJ2-1; possible D gene TRBD1, 6 bases. The CDR3 runs 15 residues. V was shortened by 4 bases and J by 8 bases, with 19 bases between the two germline ends. CDR1 is SGDLS and CDR2 is YYNGEE in the germline V gene. The CDR3 nucleotides are TGTGCCAGCAGCCTCCATGGTGGGGGCTTTGATGAGCAGTTCTTC. Encoded protein: CASSLHGGGFDEQFF.

The V call is TRBV20-1, the J call TRBJ2-7; possibly TRBD1 for D (6 bases). V was clipped by 0 bases and J by 5 bases, with 11 bases between them. Germline lookup yields CDR1 DFQATT and CDR2 SNEGSKA (reference sequence). The CDR3 covers 13 residues. As DNA, the CDR3 is TGCAGTGCTAGAGATGGGGGCAGCAACGAGCAGTACGTC. Amino acid sequence: CSARDGGSNEQYV.

V usage is TRBV24-1 and J usage is TRBJ1-5; D unclear. V shed 10 bases and J shed 5 bases, with 20 bases lying between them. CDR3 length: 15 amino acids. The germline gives CDR1 KGHDR, CDR2 SFDVKD. Written as DNA, the CDR3 is TGTGCCACAAGTAAATATTGGTCTTCAGATCAGCCCCAGCATTTT. Protein sequence: CATSKYWSSDQPQHF.

This clonotype came up many times. The rearrangement uses TRBV7-9 and TRBJ2-7; D not resolved. The CDR3 runs 12 residues. Germline lookup yields CDR1 SEHNR and CDR2 FQNEAQ (reference sequence). Between the trimmed V and J ends, which lost 5 bases and 7 bases, there was a span of 12 bases. This CDR3 is CASSPGSREQYF. CDR3 coding DNA: TGTGCCAGCAGCCCCGGATCGAGGGAGCAGTACTTC.